This T cell receptor (beta chain) emerged from a study of cytomegalovirus exposure and HLA in healthy donors. Between the trimmed V and J ends, which lost 4 bases and 0 bases, there was a span of 7 bases. CDR3 length equals 13 residues. The V gene's germline CDR1 is GTSNPN and CDR2 SVGIG (reference sequence). As to this clone: The antigen remains undetermined.

This table comes from immunoSEQ multiplex PCR, and its TCRdb copy is limited to in-frame clones, with some not included. In the table there are fewer than 150,000 clones, more than 75% of which are singletons. Overall study results and limits: According to a subsequent analysis, TCR clusters identified in the first cohort showed a tendency to co-occur across the 120 or so validation repertoires.

Sequenced sample: PBMCs. V and J are TRBV30 and TRBJ1-3; D is unclear. The receptor was derived from a man aged 18-30 years in good health and CMV-seropositive. The CDR3 nucleotides read TGTGCCTGGATGGGGAGCTCTGGAAACACCATATATTTT. This translates into CAWMGSSGNTIYF. Supplemented by reference TRBV30 and TRBJ1-3, the full variable domain reads SQTIHQWPATLVQPVGSPLSLECTVEGTSNPNLYWYRQAAGRGLQLLFYSVGIGQISSEVPQNLSASRPQDRQFILSSKKLLLSDSGFYLCAWMGSSGNTIYFGEGSWLTVV.